The subject of this entry is one T cell receptor (beta chain). What it binds is unknown. V lost 0 bases, J lost 6 bases, and 12 bases lay in between. The CDR3 sequence is 15 residues long. CDR1 and CDR2 from the germline V gene are SNHLY and FYNNEI. This sample was taken from a study of shared clonotypes between healthy human individuals. General study points: Sampling covered nothing but blood. Tissue TCR repertoires likely differ from those found in blood. Among non-shared clonotypes, generation probabilities were lower than among those shared by all four donors.

Several immunoSEQ plates received, in even portions, the genomic DNA of each subset. TCRdb's copy holds only in-frame clones and misses some; the assay was immunoSEQ multiplex PCR. The sample yields around 2.5 million clones, 80% to 95% seen once. This clonotype was sampled from a man aged 18 to 30 in good health. Some clones in this sample may be carry-over from other donors' samples. This chain uses TRBV2 with TRBJ2-1; D remains unclear. The material sequenced was naive CD4+ T cells from PBMCs. Subset defined: CD45RA+ positively selected. The CDR3 DNA reads TGTGCCAGCAGTGAAGCGCGAGTGGCTACCAATGAGCAGTTCTTC. It translates to CASSEARVATNEQFF.